This T cell receptor beta chain originates from a study of blood T cell repertoires in COVID-19. At the level of the study: There were acute and convalescent COVID-19 samples, and they came from the United States, Italy and Spain. T cells, B-cell-depleted T cells, or PBMCs supplied cDNA or gDNA.

V shed 3 bases and J 1 base; nucleotides not matched to a gene: 5. The CDR3 totals 15 residues. From germline, CDR1 is GTSNPN and CDR2 SVGIG (reference sequence). Original processing notes: Reference gene primer amplification yielded estimated nucleated cell counts. Measured with immunoSEQ multiplex PCR; TCRdb has only the in-frame clones, and not every one. For V, J and clone size, that table is used; D and trimming come from the DNA. The data show 320,000 or so clones, around 90% seen once. This rearrangement joins TRBV30 to TRBJ2-3; 9 bases agree with TRBD2. The specimen sequenced was PBMCs or T cells enriched from blood (not recorded which). The sequence came from a man aged 55 to 70 who had recovered from COVID-19. The chain's CDR3 is CAWSTIAGGTDTQYF. The DNA of the CDR3 is TGTGCCTGGAGCACCATAGCGGGAGGCACAGATACGCAGTATTTT.